Presented here are 30 T cell receptor beta chains from one specimen sequenced in a study of T cells after yellow fever vaccination. TCRdb re-derived calls from the 5' RACE reads in MiXCR, one entry per CDR3 protein. The table has 300,000 or so distinct CDR3 sequences, 13% seen once; the top ten hold roughly 0.5%. This material consisted of CD4+ T cells sorted from PBMCs, taken 45 days after the yellow fever booster vaccination. The receptor set was obtained from a young man who received the YFV17D yellow fever vaccine.

This rearrangement joins TRBV5-6 to TRBJ2-2; no reliable D call. This CDR3 has 14 residues. V was pared by 0 bases and J by 6 bases, with 9 bases between. The V gene's germline CDR1 is SGHDT and CDR2 YYEEEE. CDR3 protein: CASSLGVGSGELFF. In nucleotides, the CDR3 is TGTGCCAGCAGCTTGGGGGTTGGATCCGGGGAGCTGTTTTTT.

This clonotype has only a few counts. This chain links TRBV20-1 with TRBJ2-1; D is ambiguous. Germline V gene sequence: CDR1 DFQATT, CDR2 SNEGSKA (reference sequence). This CDR3 is 10 amino acids long. Deletions cut 5 bases from V and 3 bases from J, with 2 bases between. The CDR3 nucleotides are TGCAGTGCTTACTACAATGAGCAGTTCTTC. It codes for CSAYYNEQFF.

This clonotype has only a few counts. This sequence joins TRBV2 and TRBJ2-5, with TRBD1 as a possible D gene (7 bases). CDR3 length: 14 residues. The V and J ends lost 6 bases and 9 bases respectively, with 20 bases between them. Germline assignment: CDR1 SNHLY and CDR2 FYNNEI. The DNA for the CDR3 is TGTGCCAGCAGCAGGGGGACTGCCGGGTTGGCCCAGTACTTC. Amino acids: CASSRGTAGLAQYF.

This chain uses TRBV6-8 with TRBJ2-3; the match to TRBD1 covers 7 bases. Germline CDR1 reads MNHGY; CDR2 reads SAAAGT. This CDR3 is built from 12 residues. V lost 11 bases, J lost 6 bases, and 8 bases stayed unmatched. CDR3 sequence (DNA): TGTGCCTGCAAGGGGGCTGACGATACGCAGTATTTT. This gives the protein CACKGADDTQYF.

The chain employs TRBV27 and TRBJ2-2, with 9 bases matching TRBD2. CDR3 length: 15 amino acids. Germline V gene lookup returns CDR1 MNHEY and CDR2 SMNVEV (reference sequence). Germline trimming cut 3 bases from V and 7 bases from J; bases unmatched to any gene: 6. CDR3 nucleotides: TGTGCCAGCAGTTTTGGAGCGGGAGGCCACGGGGAGCTGTTTTTT. Amino acids: CASSFGAGGHGELFF.

The chain recombines TRBV6-5 with TRBJ2-5; D gene unclear. V gave up 3 bases and J gave up 2 bases, with 25 bases separating them. This CDR3 is built from 19 residues. CDR1 MNHEY and CDR2 SVGAGI come from the germline V gene. CDR3 in amino acids: CASSYIIPRPGRTQETQYF. In nucleotides, the CDR3 is TGTGCCAGCAGTTATATAATCCCCCGCCCCGGGCGTACGCAAGAGACCCAGTACTTC.

There are a few counts of this clonotype. The CDR3 sequence: CSARAWGNGELFF. DNA of the CDR3: TGCAGTGCTAGAGCATGGGGGAACGGGGAGCTGTTTTTT. The V and J genes are TRBV20-1 and TRBJ2-2; D is tentatively TRBD1 or TRBD2 (5 bases each). Germline loops: CDR1 DFQATT, CDR2 SNEGSKA (reference sequence). CDR3 length: 13 residues. Trimming removed 1 base from V and 7 bases from J, with 10 bases in between.

This clonotype came up a few times. V is TRBV12-3 or TRBV12-4 and J is TRBJ2-7; no reliable D call. V lost 3 bases to trimming and J lost 0 bases, with 9 bases between them. The CDR3 sequence is 14 residues long. The CDR3 DNA reads as TGTGCCAGCAGTTTTATGGGCTACTCCTACGAGCAGTACTTC. Protein product: CASSFMGYSYEQYF.

This clonotype was counted ten times or more. This rearrangement joins TRBV3-1 to TRBJ2-1; 15 nucleotides line up with TRBD2. The CDR3 spans 13 residues. Trimming took 5 bases from V and 16 from J; bases not matched to a gene: 6. CDR1 is LGHDT, CDR2 YNNKEL, per germline (reference sequence). The CDR3: CASSDRTSGRVFF. CDR3 DNA: TGTGCCAGCAGCGACCGGACTAGCGGGAGGGTCTTCTTC.

The rearrangement links TRBV5-4 to TRBJ2-3, with TRBD2 matching 9 bases. The germline CDR1 and CDR2 sequences are SGHNT and YYREEE (reference sequence). The CDR3 length is 17 residues. V shed 0 bases and J 4 bases; nucleotides not matched to a gene: 9. CDR3 sequence (DNA): TGTGCCAGCAGCTTGGCTTTGACTAGCGGAAATTCAGATACGCAGTATTTT. Translated: CASSLALTSGNSDTQYF.

This clonotype was seen only a few times. The genes are TRBV7-8 and TRBJ2-2; weak D call: TRBD2 (5 bases). Trimming cost V 8 bases and J 0 bases, with 16 bases left between them. The CDR3 is made up of 16 amino acids. The germline V gene encodes CDR1 SGHVS and CDR2 FQNEAQ. The CDR3, as DNA: TGTGCCAGCCGTCGGGGAAAAGAATCGAACACCGGGGAGCTGTTTTTT. It specifies CASRRGKESNTGELFF.

A few counts support this clonotype. The V gene is TRBV5-6, the J gene TRBJ2-5; 7 nucleotides agree with TRBD2. This CDR3 spans 14 amino acids. J lost 2 bases, V lost 1 base, and 2 bases had no gene match. The germline CDR1 and CDR2 sequences are SGHDT and YYEEEE. As DNA, the CDR3 is TGTGCCAGCAGCTTGCTAGCGGCACAAGAGACCCAGTACTTC. This codes for CASSLLAAQETQYF.

The V gene is TRBV12-3 or TRBV12-4, the J gene TRBJ1-2; D gene uncertain. The CDR3 runs to 16 residues. V dropped 2 bases and J dropped 4 bases, with 17 bases sitting between them. CDR3 residues: CASSLRGPGIGYGYTF. CDR3 DNA sequence: TGTGCCAGCAGTTTACGAGGACCGGGGATCGGCTATGGCTACACCTTC.

This clonotype was seen a handful of times. As DNA, the CDR3 is TGCGCCAGCAGCCGCCGGGGCGACTCTGGAAACACCATATATTTT. Amino acid sequence: CASSRRGDSGNTIYF. This rearrangement joins TRBV5-1 to TRBJ1-3; TRBD1 is a possible D gene (5 bases). Germline values: CDR1 SGHRS, CDR2 YFSETQ. Trimming cost V 4 bases and J 0 bases, with 11 bases left between them. The CDR3 sequence is 15 residues long.

This clonotype showed up just a few times. This chain links TRBV5-1 with TRBJ2-3; D unclear. The CDR3 is 12 residues long. Trimming left V 4 bases short and J 6 bases short, with 9 bases between. Germline V gives CDR1 SGHRS, CDR2 YFSETQ. The CDR3 is CASSISGDTQYF. The CDR3 DNA reads TGCGCCAGCAGCATCTCGGGTGATACGCAGTATTTT.

The chain joins TRBV11-2 to TRBJ1-2; D ambiguous. Germline assignment: CDR1 SGHAT and CDR2 FQNNGV. V was cut by 5 bases and J by 6 bases, with 10 bases left in between. CDR3 length equals 12 residues. CDR3 residues: CASSPIGDGYTF. The CDR3, as DNA: TGTGCCAGCAGCCCTATCGGGGATGGCTACACCTTC.

This chain connects TRBV6-1 to TRBJ1-5, with a weak D call TRBD1 (5 bases). The CDR3 loop spans 14 amino acids. Per germline, CDR1 MNHNS and CDR2 SASEGT. Trimming pared 6 bases from V and 5 bases from J, leaving 14 bases between. The CDR3 DNA is TGTGCCAGCAGGACCGAGGGGTATGATCAGCCCCAGCATTTT. This gives the protein CASRTEGYDQPQHF.

This clonotype showed up many times. The rearrangement joins TRBV5-1 to TRBJ2-1; tentatively, D is TRBD1 (6 bases). CDR3 length equals 16 residues. Germline-derived CDR1 and CDR2 are SGHRS and YFSETQ. Trimming pared 3 bases from V and 2 bases from J, leaving 15 bases between. CDR3 nucleotides: TGCGCCAGCAGCTATGGACAGAGAACAACCTACAATGAGCAGTTCTTC. Protein: CASSYGQRTTYNEQFF.

The rearrangement uses TRBV7-2 and TRBJ2-1, with 16 nucleotides matching TRBD2. Trimming took 6 bases from V and 8 from J; bases not matched to a gene: 7. The CDR3 has 16 residues. The V gene's germline CDR1 is SGHTA and CDR2 FQGNSA. The CDR3 DNA sequence: TGTGCCAGCAGGGGACTAGCGGGAGGGCCGGAATATGAGCAGTTCTTC. Translation: CASRGLAGGPEYEQFF. Full variable domain (missing parts from reference TRBV7-2 and TRBJ2-1): GAGVSQSPSNKVTEKGKDVELRCDPISGHTALYWYRQSLGQGLEFLIYFQGNSAPDKSGLPSDRFSAERTGGSVSTLTIQRTQQEDSAVYLCASRGLAGGPEYEQFFGPGTRLTVL.

This clonotype has a handful of counts. The gene calls are TRBV25-1 and TRBJ2-2; D is undetermined. The CDR3 loop spans 13 amino acids. Deletions cut 3 bases from V and 9 bases from J, with 11 bases between. Germline CDR1 is MGHDK and CDR2 is SYGVNS. The CDR3 spells CASSEPVTRELFF. The CDR3, as DNA: TGTGCCAGCAGTGAGCCCGTTACCCGGGAGCTGTTTTTT.

V usage is TRBV4-2 and J usage is TRBJ2-7; tentatively, D is TRBD2 (5 bases). The CDR3 loop spans 13 amino acids. Trimming took off 1 base at V and 4 bases at J, with 8 bases between the two ends. The V gene's germline CDR1 is LGHNA and CDR2 YNFKEQ. CDR3 amino acids: CASSQAGSYEQYF. CDR3 in DNA: TGTGCCAGCAGCCAAGCGGGGAGTTACGAGCAGTACTTC.

This clonotype was detected a few times. The chain combines TRBV5-6 with TRBJ2-5; no clear D. The V gene lost 4 bases and the J gene lost 1 base, with 8 bases spanning the gap. This CDR3 contains 13 residues. CDR1 SGHDT and CDR2 YYEEEE come from the germline V gene. The CDR3 DNA follows: TGTGCCAGCAGCCAGCAGATCCAAGAGACCCAGTACTTC. The encoded protein is CASSQQIQETQYF. Based on the CDR3 plus reference TRBV5-6 and TRBJ2-5, the full variable domain is DAGVTQSPTHLIKTRGQQVTLRCSPKSGHDTVSWYQQALGQGPQFIFQYYEEEERQRGNFPDRFSGHQFPNYSSELNVNALLLGDSALYLCASSQQIQETQYFGPGTRLLVL.

At least ten counts were recorded for this clonotype. This chain connects TRBV29-1 to TRBJ2-7, with 7 nucleotides matching TRBD2. The trim removed 5 bases at V and 3 bases at J, leaving 16 bases unmatched. Germline loops: CDR1 SQVTM, CDR2 ANQGSEA. There are 16 residues in the CDR3. The CDR3 here is CSVFRADGGSIYEQYF. The CDR3 DNA reads TGCAGCGTTTTTAGGGCTGATGGCGGGAGTATCTACGAGCAGTACTTC.

This clonotype was counted between two and nine times. The chain employs TRBV5-5 and TRBJ2-7, with D tentatively TRBD1 or TRBD2 (6 bases each). From germline, CDR1 is SGHKS and CDR2 YYEKEE (reference sequence). V was shortened by 1 base and J by 4 bases, with 15 bases between the two germline ends. The CDR3 spans 15 residues. CDR3 nucleotide sequence: TGTGCCAGCAGCTTGAACCCAGGGGACTCTTACGAGCAGTACTTC. This encodes CASSLNPGDSYEQYF.

This rearrangement joins TRBV11-2 to TRBJ2-5, with D hard to call. The ends were cut back, 5 bases at V and 3 bases at J, with 10 bases in the middle. The CDR3 is 13 residues long. Germline V gives CDR1 SGHAT, CDR2 FQNNGV. CDR3 residues: CASSEVTKETQYF. The CDR3 nucleotides are TGTGCCAGCAGCGAAGTAACCAAAGAGACCCAGTACTTC.

The V and J genes are TRBV7-9 and TRBJ2-7; the match to TRBD2 covers 10 bases. Germline V gene data show CDR1 as SEHNR and CDR2 as FQNEAQ (reference sequence). The CDR3 has 15 amino acids. V dropped 5 bases and J dropped 8; count of bases not matched to a gene: 12. The DNA of the CDR3 is TGTGCCAGCAGCCCCCTGCCAGCGGGAGGGCCTCAGCAGTACTTC. Translated: CASSPLPAGGPQQYF. Full variable domain (rest looked up from reference TRBV7-9 and TRBJ2-7): DTGVSQNPRHKITKRGQNVTFRCDPISEHNRLYWYRQTLGQGPEFLTYFQNEAQLEKSRLLSDRFSAERPKGSFSTLEIQRTEQGDSAMYLCASSPLPAGGPQQYFGPGTRLTVT.

This clonotype showed up just a few times. J is TRBJ2-7 and V is TRBV2, with a tentative D call TRBD2 (6 bases). Trimming took 9 bases from V and 0 from J, leaving 12 bases between them. The CDR3 loop spans 13 amino acids. Germline V lookup: CDR1 SNHLY, CDR2 FYNNEI. This CDR3 reads CASWGGTSYEQYF. CDR3 nucleotides: TGTGCCAGTTGGGGCGGGACCTCCTACGAGCAGTACTTC.

The chain combines TRBV29-1 with TRBJ1-3; D uncertain. Germline CDR1 and CDR2: SQVTM and ANQGSEA. Trimming took off 7 bases at V and 0 bases at J, with 10 bases between the two ends. The length of the CDR3 is 13 residues. CDR3 nucleotides: TGCAGCGGGGCAGCAACCTCTGGAAACACCATATATTTT. Translation: CSGAATSGNTIYF.

In this sample, this clonotype turned up many times. The rearrangement uses TRBV5-1 and TRBJ2-1, with 10 bases matching TRBD2. The CDR3 extends over 16 amino acids. Germline V gene lookup returns CDR1 SGHRS and CDR2 YFSETQ. With 5 bases clipped from V and 6 bases from J, the junction kept 11 bases outside the gene matches. The CDR3 nucleotides are TGCGCCAGCAGACCTCCGGGACTAGCGAGCAGCAATGAGCAGTTCTTC. Translated, it gives CASRPPGLASSNEQFF. Full variable domain (remainder filled in from reference TRBV5-1 and TRBJ2-1): KAGVTQTPRYLIKTRGQQVTLSCSPISGHRSVSWYQQTPGQGLQFLFEYFSETQRNKGNFPGRFSGRQFSNSRSEMNVSTLELGDSALYLCASRPPGLASSNEQFFGPGTRLTVL.

The chain is built from TRBV19 and TRBJ1-2; TRBD1 is a possible D gene (6 bases). Trimming pared 7 bases from V and 2 bases from J, leaving 17 bases between. Germline V lookup: CDR1 LNHDA, CDR2 SQIVND (reference sequence). The CDR3 covers 15 residues. This chain's CDR3 is CASTSGGSLNYGYTF. CDR3 DNA sequence: TGTGCCAGTACGTCCGGGGGCTCTTTGAACTATGGCTACACCTTC. Using reference TRBV19 and TRBJ1-2 for the parts outside the CDR3, the full variable domain is DGGITQSPKYLFRKEGQNVTLSCEQNLNHDAMYWYRQDPGQGLRLIYYSQIVNDFQKGDIAEGYSVSREKKESFPLTVTSAQKNPTAFYLCASTSGGSLNYGYTFGSGTRLTVV.